This T cell receptor beta chain was documented in a study of technical replicates of blood from a handful of donors. This table comes from immunoSEQ multiplex PCR, and its TCRdb copy is limited to in-frame clones, with some not included. The data hold approximately 99,000 clones, with about 95% observed a single time. V shed 11 bases and J 0 bases; nucleotides not matched to a gene: 6. Per the germline V gene, CDR1 is MNHEY and CDR2 is SMNVEV (reference sequence). The CDR3 runs to 15 residues. The chain recombines TRBV27 with TRBJ2-2, with 10 bases fitting TRBD2. The receptor's source is a human donor in good health. Sequenced sample: T cells isolated from PBMCs. The chain's CDR3 is CALGSGRANTGELFF. In DNA form, the CDR3 reads TGTGCCCTTGGGAGCGGGAGGGCGAACACCGGGGAGCTGTTTTTT.